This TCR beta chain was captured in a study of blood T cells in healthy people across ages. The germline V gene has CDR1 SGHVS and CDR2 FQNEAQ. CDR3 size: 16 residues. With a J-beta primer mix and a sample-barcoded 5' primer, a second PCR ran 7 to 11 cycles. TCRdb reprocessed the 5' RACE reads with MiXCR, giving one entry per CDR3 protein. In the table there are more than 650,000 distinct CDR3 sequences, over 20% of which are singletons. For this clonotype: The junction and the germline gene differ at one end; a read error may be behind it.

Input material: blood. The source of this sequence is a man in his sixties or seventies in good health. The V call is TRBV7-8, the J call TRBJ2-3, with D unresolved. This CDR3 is CANSLRSARLTDTQYF. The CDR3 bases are TGTGCCAACAGCTTAAGGAGCGCCCGGCTCACAGATACGCAGTATTTT. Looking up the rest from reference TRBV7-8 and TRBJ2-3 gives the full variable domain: GAGVSQSPRYKVAKRGQDVALRCDPISGHVSLFWYQQALGQGPEFLTYFQNEAQLDKSGLPSDRFFAERPEGSVSTLKIQRTQQEDSAVYLCANSLRSARLTDTQYFGPGTRLTVL.